What follows are 20 T cell receptor beta chains derived from one specimen sequenced in a study of a mutant IDH1 vaccine in newly diagnosed glioma. Time point defined: week 23, last vaccination. The vaccine gave 300 ug of a 20-mer mutant IDH1 peptide subcutaneously per dose. The data were produced by immunoSEQ multiplex PCR, yet TCRdb's version contains in-frame clones alone and is incomplete. Of approximately 44,000 clones in the sample, approximately 90% were seen once. The antigens for these receptors are not known. The specimen was PBMCs, collected from a glioma patient whose treatment included an IDH1 peptide vaccine. The origin of the receptors is a man aged 45 to 65 with glioma.

The genes are TRBV13 and TRBJ2-5; D not resolved. The CDR3 has 12 amino acids. Trimming removed 3 bases from V and 2 bases from J, with 4 bases in between. CDR1 is PRHDT and CDR2 is FYEKMQ in the germline V gene (reference sequence). In DNA form, the CDR3 reads TGTGCCAGCAGCTTGGTTCAAGAGACCCAGTACTTC. Translating gives CASSLVQETQYF.

The chain carries TRBV5-6 and TRBJ2-7; 7 bases are shared with TRBD1. There are 14 residues in the CDR3. Germline CDR1 reads SGHDT; CDR2 reads YYEEEE. J was trimmed by 2 bases and V by 4 bases; bases with no gene match: 6. Here the CDR3 reads CASSHWDRPYEQYF. As DNA, the CDR3 is TGTGCCAGCAGCCACTGGGACAGACCCTACGAGCAGTACTTC.

The CDR3 spells CASSSTGTTKREAFF. The CDR3 DNA follows: TGTGCCAGCAGTTCCACCGGGACCACAAAAAGGGAAGCTTTCTTT. The chain is built from TRBV6-5 and TRBJ1-1, with D perhaps TRBD1 (5 bases). The CDR3 covers 15 residues. Trimming pared 4 bases from V and 8 bases from J, leaving 20 bases between. CDR1 MNHEY and CDR2 SVGAGI come from the germline V gene.

V is TRBV13 and J is TRBJ2-7; TRBD2 agrees at 9 bases. Germline CDR1 PRHDT, CDR2 FYEKMQ (reference sequence). This CDR3 has 16 residues. Unmatched junction bases numbered 8, after V lost 0 bases and J lost 5 bases. The CDR3 spells CASSLGTSGRSDEQYF. The DNA for the CDR3 is TGTGCCAGCAGCTTAGGGACTAGCGGTAGATCGGACGAGCAGTACTTC.

The V call is TRBV29-1, the J call TRBJ2-7; 7 nucleotides line up with TRBD1. V trimming: 0 bases; J trimming: 2 bases; junction bases outside the gene matches: 7. In germline, CDR1 is SQVTM, CDR2 ANQGSEA. The CDR3 length is 15 residues. CDR3 loop: CSVEDGRQGTYEQYF. The CDR3 DNA reads TGCAGCGTTGAAGATGGCAGACAGGGAACCTACGAGCAGTACTTC.

This clone was recorded only once. This sequence joins TRBV2 and TRBJ1-4, with TRBD1 matching 7 bases. V gave up 4 bases and J gave up 0 bases; unmatched junction bases: 2. Germline V CDR1 and CDR2: SNHLY, FYNNEI. The CDR3 spans 15 residues. CDR3 residues: CASSGDSPTNEKLFF. For the CDR3, the DNA is TGTGCCAGCAGTGGGGACAGCCCAACTAATGAAAAACTGTTTTTT.

V and J are TRBV6-5 and TRBJ1-1; D not certain. Germline V gives CDR1 MNHEY, CDR2 SVGAGI. V shed 2 bases and J shed 0 bases, with 10 bases lying between them. The CDR3 consists of 15 residues. In DNA form, the CDR3 reads TGTGCCAGCAGTTACGGCGGAATGATGAACACTGAAGCTTTCTTT. Translation gives CASSYGGMMNTEAFF.

V usage is TRBV14 and J usage is TRBJ1-6; D remains unclear. The V end lost 4 bases, the J end lost 7 bases, and 5 bases lay between the germline ends. Germline lookup yields CDR1 SGHDN and CDR2 FVKESK. The CDR3 is made up of 12 amino acids. As DNA, the CDR3 is TGTGCCAGCAGCCCCAGAAATTCACCCCTCCACTTT. This encodes CASSPRNSPLHF.

The CDR3 DNA sequence: TGTGCCAGCAGCCCCCACCAGACTTCCTACGAGCAGTACTTC. It encodes CASSPHQTSYEQYF. This chain joins TRBV14 and TRBJ2-7; D is ambiguous. Trimming left V 4 bases short and J 1 base short, with 11 bases between. CDR1 and CDR2 from the germline V gene are SGHDN and FVKESK. CDR3 length: 14 residues.

The chain carries TRBV15 and TRBJ2-7; D might be TRBD1 (5 bases). Germline loops: CDR1 LNHNV, CDR2 YYDKDF (reference sequence). The CDR3 loop spans 15 amino acids. Trimming left V 1 base short and J 7 bases short, with 17 bases between. This CDR3 is CATSRAARVAGEQYF. CDR3 DNA sequence: TGTGCCACCAGCAGAGCTGCCAGGGTGGCTGGGGAGCAGTACTTC. Based on the CDR3 plus reference TRBV15 and TRBJ2-7, the full variable domain is DAMVIQNPRYQVTQFGKPVTLSCSQTLNHNVMYWYQQKSSQAPKLLFHYYDKDFNNEADTPDNFQSRRPNTSFCFLDIRSPGLGDTAMYLCATSRAARVAGEQYFGPGTRLTVT.

The chain couples TRBV28 to TRBJ2-1, with D possibly TRBD1 on 6 matching bases. The CDR3 runs 18 residues. Between the trimmed V and J ends, which lost 3 bases and 0 bases, there was a span of 18 bases. Germline CDR1 and CDR2: MDHEN and SYDVKM. The CDR3: CASSFLGATPDSYNEQFF. CDR3 DNA: TGTGCCAGCAGTTTCTTGGGGGCTACACCTGACTCCTACAATGAGCAGTTCTTC.

The CDR3 nucleotides read TGTGCCAGCAGCTTAGGCAGATCCTACGAGCAGTACTTC. Protein: CASSLGRSYEQYF. The chain carries TRBV11-1 and TRBJ2-7; no clear D. The CDR3 has 13 amino acids. V was shortened by 1 base and J by 1 base, with 5 bases between the two germline ends. CDR1 is SGHAT and CDR2 is FQDESV in the germline V gene (reference sequence).

The chain's CDR3 is CASMWTDYNSPLHF. For the CDR3, the DNA is TGTGCCAGCATGTGGACAGATTATAATTCACCCCTCCACTTT. The gene calls are TRBV6-1 and TRBJ1-6; D may be TRBD1 (6 bases). Trimming cost V 7 bases and J 4 bases, with 11 bases left between them. The germline V gene encodes CDR1 MNHNS and CDR2 SASEGT. The CDR3 has 14 residues.

This rearrangement joins TRBV9 to TRBJ1-2; TRBD1 agrees at 7 bases. The V gene's germline CDR1 is SGDLS and CDR2 YYNGEE. The CDR3 runs 15 residues. Germline trimming cut 5 bases from V and 3 bases from J; bases unmatched to any gene: 10. This CDR3 reads CASRPAPTGDYGYTF. The CDR3 DNA follows: TGTGCCAGCAGACCCGCACCTACAGGGGACTATGGCTACACCTTC.

The chain employs TRBV29-1 and TRBJ2-6, with TRBD1 matching 9 bases. Germline CDR1 SQVTM, CDR2 ANQGSEA. This CDR3 has 18 residues. J lost 3 bases, V lost 0 bases, and 9 bases had no gene match. CDR3 DNA: TGCAGCGTTGAAGAGGATCACAGGGGGCGCATTGGGGCCAACGTCCTGACTTTC. Translated, it gives CSVEEDHRGRIGANVLTF.

The rearrangement joins TRBV30 to TRBJ1-1; D ambiguous. V was shortened by 4 bases and J by 5 bases, with 8 bases between the two germline ends. Germline loops: CDR1 GTSNPN, CDR2 SVGIG (reference sequence). The CDR3 covers 11 residues. The CDR3: CAWTSRTEAFF. The CDR3, as DNA: TGTGCCTGGACCTCAAGAACTGAAGCTTTCTTT.

This chain uses TRBV9 with TRBJ1-2, with D hard to call. CDR1 and CDR2 from the germline V gene are SGDLS and YYNGEE. The CDR3 consists of 15 residues. V lost 3 bases and J 0 bases, leaving 12 bases between the germline ends. The CDR3 coding sequence is TGTGCCAGCAGCGGCCGGGCGGAATCTAACTATGGCTACACCTTC. Protein sequence: CASSGRAESNYGYTF. Full variable domain (outside the CDR3, taken from reference TRBV9 and TRBJ1-2): DSGVTQTPKHLITATGQRVTLRCSPRSGDLSVYWYQQSLDQGLQFLIQYYNGEERAKGNILERFSAQQFPDLHSELNLSSLELGDSALYFCASSGRAESNYGYTFGSGTRLTVV.

The chain links TRBV9 to TRBJ1-5; D might be TRBD1 (5 bases). The germline gives CDR1 SGDLS, CDR2 YYNGEE. The V end was cut by 4 bases, the J end by 6 bases, with 17 bases between. This CDR3 has 15 amino acids. The CDR3 loop is CASSIGQGGSQPQHF. The DNA of the CDR3 is TGTGCCAGCAGCATTGGGCAGGGAGGTAGTCAGCCCCAGCATTTT.

The chain links TRBV30 to TRBJ1-6, with 11 positions matching TRBD1. CDR3 length equals 15 residues. Trimming cost V 2 bases and J 9 bases; bases outside gene matches: 6. Germline lookup yields CDR1 GTSNPN and CDR2 SVGIG (reference sequence). As DNA, the CDR3 is TGTGCCTGGAGTACGGGACAGGGGGTACTTTCACCCCTCCACTTT. This encodes CAWSTGQGVLSPLHF. The entire variable domain, with the rest obtained from reference TRBV30 and TRBJ1-6, is as follows: SQTIHQWPATLVQPVGSPLSLECTVEGTSNPNLYWYRQAAGRGLQLLFYSVGIGQISSEVPQNLSASRPQDRQFILSSKKLLLSDSGFYLCAWSTGQGVLSPLHFGNGTRLTVT.

V and J are TRBV6-6 and TRBJ1-4; TRBD1 agrees at 9 bases. The CDR3 runs 14 residues. Germline CDR1 and CDR2: MNHNY and SVGAGI (reference sequence). Trimming cost V 7 bases and J 6 bases; bases outside gene matches: 6. Here the CDR3 reads CASNYRGRDEKLFF. The CDR3 DNA reads as TGTGCCAGCAACTACAGGGGGCGGGATGAAAAACTGTTTTTT.